This T cell receptor (beta chain) was sequenced during a study of T cells in tuberculosis. Study overall: Samples predate treatment or fall within its first 7 days. General study points: Active tuberculosis TCR-alpha repertoires lay closer to GMM-specific TCRs than IGRA-negative controls, suggesting clonal expansion. A GMM-specific repertoire classifier reached approximately 84% accuracy, AUROC 0.90.

Here immunoSEQ multiplex PCR was the method, and the copy in TCRdb shows in-frame clones only, minus some. The table lists some 31,000 clones, about 82% of them singletons. Described time point: new active TB diagnosis, blood taken before or within 7 days of starting treatment. With regard to this clone: Antigen: not known.

The input for sequencing was PBMCs, taken at tuberculosis diagnosis. The sequence came from an adult with tuberculosis.

The CDR3 region has the DNA TGTGCCAGCAAAAGACAGGGGATTTCCTACGAGCAGTACTTC. Amino acid sequence: CASKRQGISYEQYF. The chain employs TRBV27 and TRBJ2-7; 8 nucleotides line up with TRBD1. The V gene end was trimmed by 7 bases and the J gene end by 1 base; junction bases not matched to a gene: 6. CDR3 length: 14 amino acids. Germline assignment: CDR1 MNHEY and CDR2 SMNVEV (reference sequence).